The rows below give T cell receptor beta chains drawn from one sample of a study of shared clonotypes between healthy human individuals. Profiled with immunoSEQ multiplex PCR; TCRdb holds only in-frame clones, not every one. Among about 1 million clones listed, 70% to 80% were seen once. The material sequenced was memory CD4+ T cells sorted from blood. The receptors stem from a man between 18 and 35 years old in good health. CDR3s leave out the opening cysteine and the closing phenylalanine or tryptophan.

J: TRBJ2-7; V: TRBV11-3; CDR3: ASSLGGDRGGEQY
J: TRBJ2-2; V: TRBV19; CDR3: ASSIQVGTGELF
J: TRBJ1-2; V: TRBV5-1; CDR3: ASSLGQGKGDYGYT
J: TRBJ1-1; V: TRBV4-2; CDR3: ASSPSVTEAF
J: TRBJ1-1; V: TRBV28; CDR3: ASSAQGKSAEAF
J: TRBJ1-3; V: TRBV10-3; CDR3: AISESWGNTIY
J: TRBJ2-3; V: TRBV27; CDR3: ASPDNIRYSTDTQY
J: TRBJ1-2; V: TRBV2; CDR3: ASLPPRFLYGYT
J: TRBJ1-2; V: TRBV5-1; CDR3: ASSRGQIYGYT
J: TRBJ1-2; V: TRBV5-1; CDR3: ASSVANYGYT